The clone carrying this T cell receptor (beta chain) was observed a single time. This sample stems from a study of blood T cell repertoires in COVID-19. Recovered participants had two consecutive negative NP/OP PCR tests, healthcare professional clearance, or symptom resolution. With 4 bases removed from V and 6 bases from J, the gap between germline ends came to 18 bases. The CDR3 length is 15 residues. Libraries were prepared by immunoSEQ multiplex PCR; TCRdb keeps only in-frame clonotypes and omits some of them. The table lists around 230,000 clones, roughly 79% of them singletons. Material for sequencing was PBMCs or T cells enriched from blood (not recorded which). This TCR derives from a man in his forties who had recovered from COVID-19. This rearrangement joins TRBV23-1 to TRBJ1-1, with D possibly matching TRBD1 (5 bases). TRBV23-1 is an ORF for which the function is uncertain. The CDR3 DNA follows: TGCGCCAGCAGTCGTCGTTCGACAGACCTTCCTGAAGCTTTCTTT. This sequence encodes CASSRRSTDLPEAFF.